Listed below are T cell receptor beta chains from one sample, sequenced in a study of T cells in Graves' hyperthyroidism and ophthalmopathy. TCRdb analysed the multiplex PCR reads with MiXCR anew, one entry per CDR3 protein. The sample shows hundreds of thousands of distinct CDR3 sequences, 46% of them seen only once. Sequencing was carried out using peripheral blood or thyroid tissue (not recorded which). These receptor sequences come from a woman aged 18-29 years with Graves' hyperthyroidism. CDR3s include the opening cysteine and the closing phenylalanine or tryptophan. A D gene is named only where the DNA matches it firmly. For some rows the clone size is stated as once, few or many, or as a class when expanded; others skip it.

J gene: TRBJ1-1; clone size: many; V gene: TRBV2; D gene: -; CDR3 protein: CASLGTGGGGTEAFF; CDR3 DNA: TGTGCCAGCCTCGGAACCGGGGGCGGCGGGACTGAAGCTTTCTTT
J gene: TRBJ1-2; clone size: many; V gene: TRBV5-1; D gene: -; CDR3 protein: CASSWGREANYGYTF; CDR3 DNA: TGCGCCAGCAGCTGGGGACGGGAGGCTAACTATGGCTACACCTTC
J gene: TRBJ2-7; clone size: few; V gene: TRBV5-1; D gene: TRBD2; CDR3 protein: CASSLQSGGPQEQYF; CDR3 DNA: TGCGCCAGCAGCTTGCAGTCGGGAGGGCCCCAGGAGCAGTACTTC
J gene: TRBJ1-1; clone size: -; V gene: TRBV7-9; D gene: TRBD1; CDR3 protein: CASSSETGRINTEAFF; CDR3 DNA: TGTGCCAGCAGCTCCGAGACAGGGAGGATAAACACTGAAGCTTTCTTT
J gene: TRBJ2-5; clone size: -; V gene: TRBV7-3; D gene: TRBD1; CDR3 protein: CASSPNRDRAHQPQYF; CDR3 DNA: TGTGCCAGTAGTCCTAACCGGGACAGGGCTCATCAGCCCCAGTACTTC
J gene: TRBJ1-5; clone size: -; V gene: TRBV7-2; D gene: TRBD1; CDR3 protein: CASSYDRETNQPQHF; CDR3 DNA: TGTGCCAGCAGTTACGACAGGGAAACGAATCAGCCCCAGCATTTT
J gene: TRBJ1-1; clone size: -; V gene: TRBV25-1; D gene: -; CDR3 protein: CASGMGALTNTEAFF; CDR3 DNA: TGTGCCAGCGGGATGGGGGCCCTTACTAACACTGAAGCTTTCTTT
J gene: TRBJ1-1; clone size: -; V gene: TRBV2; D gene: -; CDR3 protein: CASSQDYRFEAFF; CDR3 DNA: TGTGCCAGCAGCCAAGACTACAGGTTCGAAGCCTTCTTT
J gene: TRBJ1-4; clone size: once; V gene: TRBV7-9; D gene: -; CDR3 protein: CASSVPGASEKLFF; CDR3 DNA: TGTGCCAGCAGCGTGCCGGGGGCTAGTGAAAAACTGTTTTTT
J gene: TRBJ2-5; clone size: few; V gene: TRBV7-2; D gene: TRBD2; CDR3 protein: CASSLARTSRETQYF; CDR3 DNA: TGTGCCAGCAGCTTGGCGCGGACTAGCCGGGAGACCCAGTACTTC
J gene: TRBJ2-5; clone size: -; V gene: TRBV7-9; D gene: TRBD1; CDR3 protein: CASSPYRGVQETQYF; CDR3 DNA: TGTGCCAGCAGCCCATACAGGGGGGTCCAAGAGACCCAGTACTTC
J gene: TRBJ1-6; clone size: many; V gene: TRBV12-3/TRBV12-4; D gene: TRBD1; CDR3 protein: CASSYGTDNSPLHF; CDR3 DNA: TGTGCCAGCAGCTACGGGACAGATAATTCACCCCTCCACTTT
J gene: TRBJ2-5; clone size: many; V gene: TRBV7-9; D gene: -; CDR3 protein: CASSLTSETQYF; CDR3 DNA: TGTGCCAGCAGCTTAACTTCGGAGACCCAGTACTTC
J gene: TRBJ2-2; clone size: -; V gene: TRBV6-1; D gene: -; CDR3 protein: CASSAADYTGELFF; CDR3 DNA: TGTGCCAGCAGTGCAGCGGACTACACCGGGGAGCTGTTTTTT
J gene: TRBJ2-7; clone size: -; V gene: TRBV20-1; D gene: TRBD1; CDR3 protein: CSALDGTGVPEQYF; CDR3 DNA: TGCAGTGCATTAGACGGGACAGGGGTCCCCGAGCAGTACTTC
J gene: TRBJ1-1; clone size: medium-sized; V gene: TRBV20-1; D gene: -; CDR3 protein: CSARGLRDELEAFF; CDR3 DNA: TGCAGTGCTAGAGGACTTCGGGACGAACTCGAAGCTTTCTTT
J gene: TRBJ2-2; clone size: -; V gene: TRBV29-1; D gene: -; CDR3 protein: CSVWRAQRTGELFF; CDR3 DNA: TGCAGCGTCTGGCGGGCTCAACGTACCGGGGAGCTGTTTTTT
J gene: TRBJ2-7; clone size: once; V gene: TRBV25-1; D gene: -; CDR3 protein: CASSELSSKDSYEQYF; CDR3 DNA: TGTGCCAGCAGTGAATTGAGTAGCAAGGACAGCTACGAGCAGTACTTC
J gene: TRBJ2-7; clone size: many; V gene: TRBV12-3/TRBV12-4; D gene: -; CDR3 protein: CASSLTREQYF; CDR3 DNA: TGTGCCAGCAGTTTAACTCGGGAGCAGTACTTC
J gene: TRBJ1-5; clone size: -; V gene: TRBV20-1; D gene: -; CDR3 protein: CSVNLAIGQPQHF; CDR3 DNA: TGCAGTGTTAACCTGGCAATAGGACAGCCCCAGCATTTT
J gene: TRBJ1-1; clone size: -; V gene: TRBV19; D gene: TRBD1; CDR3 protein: CAWSATDREQPEAFF; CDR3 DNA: TGTGCCTGGAGTGCGACGGACAGGGAGCAACCTGAAGCTTTCTTT